This TCR beta chain came from a study of T cell responses to AZD1222 COVID-19 vaccine. Notes on the study in general: Nearly half of spike-specific TCRs reportedly target unmutated variant regions. Most donors were white British, females outnumbered males, and clonal diversity was possibly underestimated. Only after the peak T cell response were repertoires sampled.

Clones were read by immunoSEQ multiplex PCR, and TCRdb kept only the in-frame ones, dropping some. The sample lists about 110,000 clones, roughly 86% occurring once. A note on this clone: The antigen remains unidentified.

This TCR derives from an adult in good health. The material sequenced was peripheral blood, taken on day 0 of MenACWY control vaccination.

The CDR3, as DNA: TGTGCCAGCGGGGATTCGGGACAGCCTGCGGAGACCCAGTACTTC. Amino acid sequence: CASGDSGQPAETQYF. The chain uses TRBV7-8 and TRBJ2-5, with 7 nucleotides matching TRBD1. J gave up 5 bases and V 8 bases, and 14 bases lay outside the gene matches. The CDR3 is made up of 15 amino acids. Per the germline V gene, CDR1 is SGHVS and CDR2 is FQNEAQ.